Below are 20 T cell receptor beta chains sequenced from a single sample in a study of CD4 T cells in relation to SARS-CoV-2 and coronaviruses. Using immunoSEQ multiplex PCR, the repertoire was profiled, and TCRdb retains in-frame clones only, with some absent. Of tens of thousands of clones listed, more than 70% were seen once; the top ten hold under 6%. Their antigens remain unidentified. Sequencing input: naive CD4+ T cells from PBMCs, cultured in vitro. Subset meaning: naive CD4+ T cells isolated by negative enrichment. The receptors here all came from an adult with COVID-19.

The V and J genes are TRBV7-2 and TRBJ1-4; D is unresolved. V shed 3 bases and J shed 0 bases, with 5 bases lying between them. The CDR3 loop spans 14 amino acids. From germline, CDR1 is SGHTA and CDR2 FQGNSA. CDR3 in DNA: TGTGCCAGCAGCTTTACTGCAACTAATGAAAAACTGTTTTTT. It codes for CASSFTATNEKLFF.

CDR3 in amino acids: CASSPVPGQDYEQYF. CDR3 coding DNA: TGTGCCAGCTCCCCTGTACCGGGACAGGACTACGAGCAGTACTTC. This rearrangement joins TRBV18 to TRBJ2-7; TRBD1 agrees at 8 bases. Germline trimming cut 6 bases from V and 3 bases from J; bases unmatched to any gene: 10. The germline CDR1 and CDR2 sequences are KGHSH and LQKENI. The length of the CDR3 is 15 residues.

The rearrangement uses TRBV23-1 and TRBJ2-7; 9 nucleotides match TRBD1. TRBV23-1 is classed as an ORF, of uncertain function. The length of the CDR3 is 21 residues. Trimming cost V 0 bases and J 1 base; bases outside gene matches: 19. CDR3 in amino acids: CASSQSLHWTGEDPSSYEQYF. CDR3 coding DNA: TGCGCCAGCAGTCAATCCCTTCATTGGACAGGGGAGGACCCTTCTTCCTACGAGCAGTACTTC.

V usage is TRBV3-1 (or the pseudogene TRBV3-2) and J usage is TRBJ1-5; D gene ambiguous. CDR1 and CDR2 (germline): LGHDT, YNNKEL (reference sequence). CDR3 size: 14 residues. V lost 4 bases and J lost 0, with 7 bases in between. In nucleotides, the CDR3 is TGTGCCAGCAGCCCATACCGTAGCAATCAGCCCCAGCATTTT. Protein sequence: CASSPYRSNQPQHF.

This clone was found once. The J gene is TRBJ2-3, the V gene TRBV3-1 (or the pseudogene TRBV3-2); 9 bases are a match to TRBD2. With 2 bases clipped from V and 2 bases from J, the junction kept 5 bases outside the gene matches. Germline V lookup: CDR1 LGHDT, CDR2 YNNKEL (reference sequence). The CDR3 spans 16 residues. The CDR3 DNA reads as TGTGCCAGCAGCCAATTGGGACTAGCCCTCACAGATACGCAGTATTTT. Translating gives CASSQLGLALTDTQYF.

The chain has TRBV29-1 and TRBJ2-1; 9 nucleotides match TRBD2. The CDR3 has 16 residues. Germline loops: CDR1 SQVTM, CDR2 ANQGSEA. V lost 4 bases and J lost 0; bases outside the gene matches: 7. Here the CDR3 reads CSVVSSGVNSYNEQFF. In nucleotides, the CDR3 is TGCAGCGTTGTATCTAGCGGGGTAAACTCCTACAATGAGCAGTTCTTC.

The chain carries TRBV9 and TRBJ2-1, with 8 bases matching TRBD2. Trimming removed 7 bases from V and 6 bases from J; junction bases left unmatched: 9. Germline CDR1 reads SGDLS; CDR2 reads YYNGEE. This CDR3 comprises 14 residues. In nucleotides, the CDR3 is TGTGCCAGCGGGGGGACTAGTGTGAGCAATGAGCAGTTCTTC. This translates into CASGGTSVSNEQFF.

This clone was found a few times. This chain joins TRBV7-3 and TRBJ1-1; no definite D call. CDR1 SGHTA and CDR2 FQGTGA come from the germline V gene. There are 14 residues in the CDR3. V lost 5 bases, J lost 1 base, and 11 bases lay in between. The CDR3 protein is CASSPGSANTEAFF. In DNA, the CDR3 is TGTGCCAGCAGCCCAGGATCTGCGAACACTGAAGCTTTCTTT. Full variable domain (rest looked up from reference TRBV7-3 and TRBJ1-1): GAGVSQTPSNKVTEKGKYVELRCDPISGHTALYWYRQSLGQGPEFLIYFQGTGAADDSGLPNDRFFAVRPEGSVSTLKIQRTERGDSAVYLCASSPGSANTEAFFGQGTRLTVV.

This clone has just a few counts. V usage is TRBV2 and J usage is TRBJ2-7, with no clear D. In germline, CDR1 is SNHLY, CDR2 FYNNEI. Trimming cost V 9 bases and J 1 base, with 13 bases left between them. The CDR3 is 13 amino acids. The chain's CDR3 is CARSRLPSYEQYF. CDR3 coding DNA: TGTGCCAGGTCGCGGCTCCCTTCCTACGAGCAGTACTTC. The full variable domain, completed using reference TRBV2 and TRBJ2-7, is EPEVTQTPSHQVTQMGQEVILRCVPISNHLYFYWYRQILGQKVEFLVSFYNNEISEKSEIFDDQFSVERPDGSNFTLKIRSTKLEDSAMYFCARSRLPSYEQYFGPGTRLTVT.

V gene TRBV7-2 combines with J gene TRBJ2-3; 10 nucleotides line up with TRBD2. The CDR3 consists of 15 residues. Germline V lookup: CDR1 SGHTA, CDR2 FQGNSA. With V trimmed by 5 bases and J by 2 bases, 4 bases remained unmatched. This chain's CDR3 is CASSPSGRATDTQYF. The CDR3 nucleotides are TGTGCCAGCAGCCCGAGCGGGAGGGCCACAGATACGCAGTATTTT.

The chain combines TRBV2 with TRBJ2-7; D might be TRBD2 (6 bases). V was trimmed by 10 bases and J by 7 bases, leaving 26 bases between them. Germline V CDR1 and CDR2: SNHLY, FYNNEI. The CDR3 spans 15 residues. The CDR3 nucleotides are TGTGCCACCCAATGGGGTAGCGGTGATATCGGTGAGCAGTACTTC. Protein: CATQWGSGDIGEQYF.

The rearrangement joins TRBV3-1 (or the pseudogene TRBV3-2) to TRBJ2-3; D is unresolved. CDR1 is LGHDT and CDR2 is YNNKEL in the germline V gene (reference sequence). The CDR3 is made up of 13 amino acids. V lost 2 bases and J 6 bases, leaving 9 bases between the germline ends. The CDR3 DNA follows: TGTGCCAGCAGCCAATACGAGATGGATACGCAGTATTTT. This encodes CASSQYEMDTQYF.

The chain couples TRBV2 to TRBJ2-1; D gene unclear. This CDR3 spans 15 amino acids. From germline, CDR1 is SNHLY and CDR2 FYNNEI. Deletions cut 7 bases from V and 2 bases from J, with 15 bases between. The CDR3 nucleotides read TGTGCCAGCACGGTGACCGGAGCTACCTACAATGAGCAGTTCTTC. It is translated as CASTVTGATYNEQFF.

In this sample, this clone turned up a few times. The chain recombines TRBV6-5 with TRBJ1-5; 7 positions agree with TRBD1. This CDR3 is 15 amino acids long. The germline V gene encodes CDR1 MNHEY and CDR2 SVGAGI. V trimming: 5 bases; J trimming: 0 bases; junction bases outside the gene matches: 4. The DNA of the CDR3 is TGTGCCAGCAGTACAGGGGAATATAGCAATCAGCCCCAGCATTTT. Its protein product is CASSTGEYSNQPQHF.

The CDR3 DNA reads TGTGCCAGCAGCTTCACAGGGGGCTCCTACAATGAGCAGTTCTTC. Its protein is CASSFTGGSYNEQFF. The chain is built from TRBV7-2 and TRBJ2-1; 8 nucleotides line up with TRBD1. The V and J ends lost 3 bases and 0 bases, in that order; junction bases with no gene match: 1. The CDR3 loop spans 15 amino acids. Germline CDR1 reads SGHTA; CDR2 reads FQGNSA.

J is TRBJ2-7 and V is TRBV10-3, with 10 bases lining up with TRBD1. Germline V lookup: CDR1 ENHRY, CDR2 SYGVKD. Germline trimming cut 10 bases from V and 1 base from J; bases unmatched to any gene: 7. The CDR3 is made up of 14 amino acids. In nucleotides, the CDR3 is TGTGCCACGAACCGGGACAGGGGTTCCTACGAGCAGTACTTC. This translates into CATNRDRGSYEQYF.

The J gene is TRBJ2-7, the V gene TRBV12-3 or TRBV12-4, with 9 bases matching TRBD2. Losses at the gene ends were 8 bases for V and 7 bases for J; bases not matched to a gene: 6. The CDR3 has 12 residues. CDR3 residues: CASSSGIGEQYF. CDR3 sequence (DNA): TGTGCCAGCTCTAGCGGGATCGGTGAGCAGTACTTC.

The chain recombines TRBV28 with TRBJ2-2; possible D gene TRBD1, 5 bases. Germline lookup yields CDR1 MDHEN and CDR2 SYDVKM. The CDR3 sequence is 14 residues long. The V end was cut by 3 bases, the J end by 5 bases, with 10 bases between. The CDR3 region has the DNA TGTGCCAGCAGTTTCCGCAGGGTGACCGGGGAGCTGTTTTTT. As protein: CASSFRRVTGELFF.

This clone was counted only a few times. The V call is TRBV19, the J call TRBJ1-3; D not resolved. Germline V gene lookup returns CDR1 LNHDA and CDR2 SQIVND (reference sequence). V lost 4 bases to trimming and J lost 16 bases, with 20 bases between them. The CDR3 has 13 residues. The CDR3 region is CASSTNSDRPGYF. The CDR3 bases are TGTGCCAGTAGTACTAACTCCGATAGACCTGGGTATTTT.

This chain uses TRBV4-3 with TRBJ2-4, with 11 positions matching TRBD2. Germline values: CDR1 LGHNA, CDR2 YSLEER. Trimming at V came to 4 bases and at J to 6 bases, leaving 8 bases not matched to a gene. This CDR3 has 16 residues. The CDR3 coding sequence is TGCGCCAGCAGCCGAGTACTAGCGGGAGATGGAAACATTCAGTACTTC. Encoded protein: CASSRVLAGDGNIQYF.